This T cell receptor beta chain was found in a study of PD-L1 blockade in urothelial cancer. The wider study: Patients with male sex and bladder-origin urothelial cancer accounted for about 85% of the 29 enrolled. Before enrollment, 0 to 3 chemotherapy regimens had been given to patients. At 3 weeks after treatment start (second dose) and again at 6 weeks, blood was analyzed.

This CDR3 comprises 12 residues. Germline CDR1 SGHRS, CDR2 YFSETQ. V was clipped by 1 base and J by 5 bases, with 6 bases between them. Specified time point: peripheral blood 6 weeks after treatment start. Patients each gave 1 to 8 samples, pretreatment and on-treatment. Only in-frame clones appear in the TCRdb table, and some are missing; sequencing was by immunoSEQ multiplex PCR. The sample carries some 41,000 clones, under 90% recorded once. The specimen comprised PBMCs, sampled around atezolizumab (anti-PD-L1) treatment. The sequence was obtained from a man aged 55 to 70 with urothelial cancer. The rearrangement links TRBV5-1 to TRBJ2-5; D unresolved. This CDR3 is CASSLLGETQYF. The CDR3 DNA sequence: TGCGCCAGCAGCTTGCTTGGCGAGACCCAGTACTTC.